These 27 T cell receptor beta chains were all obtained from the same sample, sequenced in a study of T cell changes during pregnancy in multiple sclerosis. Clones were read by immunoSEQ multiplex PCR, and TCRdb kept only the in-frame ones, dropping some. The sample lists over 45,000 clones, roughly nine tenths occurring once. This sample comprised CD4+ T cells from peripheral blood mononuclear cells, obtained in the third trimester of pregnancy. These receptors originate from a female donor with multiple sclerosis, enrolled in a pregnancy study.

CDR3 region: CASRLGQFPGGYTF. CDR3 bases: TGTGCCAGCAGGCTAGGACAGTTCCCGGGTGGCTACACCTTC. The chain has TRBV5-6 and TRBJ1-2; TRBD1 might be the D (6 bases). Per the germline V gene, CDR1 is SGHDT and CDR2 is YYEEEE. V gave up 5 bases and J gave up 7 bases, with 18 bases separating them. The length of the CDR3 is 14 residues.

The rearrangement links TRBV20-1 to TRBJ1-2; no clear D. V lost 4 bases, J lost 14 bases, and 14 bases lay in between. Germline values: CDR1 DFQATT, CDR2 SNEGSKA (reference sequence). The CDR3 consists of 10 residues. CDR3 in DNA: TGCAGTGCTATGTATCAAAGAACTACCTTC. Its protein is CSAMYQRTTF.

The gene calls are TRBV19 and TRBJ2-5; 11 bases align to TRBD2. V dropped 5 bases and J dropped 2; count of bases not matched to a gene: 7. Germline-derived CDR1 and CDR2 are LNHDA and SQIVND (reference sequence). The length of the CDR3 is 16 residues. Written as DNA, the CDR3 is TGTGCCAGTAGTTGGCATGGGACTAGCGGACAAGAGACCCAGTACTTC. Protein: CASSWHGTSGQETQYF.

This clone was counted a few times. The CDR3 DNA sequence: TGTGCCAGTCGGTCGGGGGGGGCTGGGGAGACCCAGTACTTC. It is translated as CASRSGGAGETQYF. J is TRBJ2-5 and V is TRBV19; 8 bases line up with TRBD2. The CDR3 spans 14 residues. V trimming: 8 bases; J trimming: 5 bases; junction bases outside the gene matches: 10. CDR1 LNHDA and CDR2 SQIVND come from the germline V gene (reference sequence).

V is TRBV7-9 and J is TRBJ1-6, with 11 positions matching TRBD1. The CDR3 loop spans 17 amino acids. Germline CDR1 is SEHNR and CDR2 is FQNEAQ (reference sequence). The junction had 7 bases not matched to a gene; V was cut back by 4 bases and J by 5 bases. The CDR3 region is CASSSWTGGLHNSPLHF. CDR3 bases: TGTGCCAGCAGCTCGTGGACAGGGGGCCTCCATAATTCACCCCTCCACTTT.

This rearrangement joins TRBV5-1 to TRBJ1-4; 9 nucleotides agree with TRBD1. Per germline, CDR1 SGHRS and CDR2 YFSETQ. The V segment lost 2 bases and the J segment 5 bases; nucleotides outside the gene matches: 4. The CDR3 runs 15 residues. CDR3 coding DNA: TGCGCCAGCAGCTTTGGACAGGGGAGGAATGAAAAACTGTTTTTT. Protein product: CASSFGQGRNEKLFF. The full variable domain, with the rest looked up from reference TRBV5-1 and TRBJ1-4, is KAGVTQTPRYLIKTRGQQVTLSCSPISGHRSVSWYQQTPGQGLQFLFEYFSETQRNKGNFPGRFSGRQFSNSRSEMNVSTLELGDSALYLCASSFGQGRNEKLFFGSGTQLSVL.

The V gene is TRBV5-4, the J gene TRBJ2-7; D is unresolved. This CDR3 is 11 amino acids long. V lost 3 bases and J 5 bases, leaving 6 bases between the germline ends. The germline V gene has CDR1 SGHNT and CDR2 YYREEE (reference sequence). The CDR3, as DNA: TGTGCCAGCAGCTCCTTCGACGAGCAGTACTTC. It yields the protein CASSSFDEQYF.

The chain employs TRBV29-1 and TRBJ1-2; D possibly corresponds to TRBD1 (5 bases). V gave up 0 bases and J gave up 2 bases, with 28 bases separating them. Germline loops: CDR1 SQVTM, CDR2 ANQGSEA. The length of the CDR3 is 20 residues. The CDR3 here is CSVEDSPGLLRGWQNYGYTF. For the CDR3, the DNA is TGCAGCGTTGAAGATTCCCCGGGTCTTCTGCGGGGGTGGCAAAACTATGGCTACACCTTC.

This clone was seen just once. The chain is built from TRBV15 and TRBJ1-5; the D is unclear. The V gene's germline CDR1 is LNHNV and CDR2 YYDKDF (reference sequence). The CDR3 is 12 amino acids. The germline V and J ends were trimmed by 6 bases and 4 bases, with 7 bases remaining between them. The CDR3 bases are TGTGCCACCAGTCACAGAAATCAGCCCCAGCATTTT. Translated: CATSHRNQPQHF. Combining the CDR3 with reference TRBV15 and TRBJ1-5 gives the whole variable domain DAMVIQNPRYQVTQFGKPVTLSCSQTLNHNVMYWYQQKSSQAPKLLFHYYDKDFNNEADTPDNFQSRRPNTSFCFLDIRSPGLGDTAMYLCATSHRNQPQHFGDGTRLSIL.

The chain has TRBV28 and TRBJ1-1; TRBD1 matches at 9 bases. The CDR3 length is 14 residues. Germline CDR1 and CDR2: MDHEN and SYDVKM. Trimming at V came to 9 bases and at J to 7 bases, leaving 12 bases not matched to a gene. The CDR3, as DNA: TGTGCCAGTGCTACAGGGGGCCGGTTGAGTGAAGCTTTCTTT. Its protein product is CASATGGRLSEAFF.

The V and J genes are TRBV2 and TRBJ1-2; D gene ambiguous. There are 14 residues in the CDR3. The V and J ends lost 1 base and 5 bases respectively, with 11 bases between them. Germline CDR1 is SNHLY and CDR2 is FYNNEI. CDR3 residues: CASSEDFRNYGYTF. The CDR3 region has the DNA TGTGCCAGCAGTGAAGATTTTAGAAATTATGGCTACACCTTC.

The chain has TRBV9 and TRBJ2-1, with a possible D match to TRBD2 (5 bases). Germline V CDR1 and CDR2: SGDLS, YYNGEE. The CDR3 extends over 18 amino acids. V lost 0 bases and J 2 bases, leaving 18 bases between the germline ends. DNA for the CDR3: TGTGCCAGCAGCGTAGGAGTAGGAGCGGCGGCTACCTACAATGAGCAGTTCTTC. Protein: CASSVGVGAAATYNEQFF.

The rearrangement links TRBV10-3 to TRBJ1-3, with D possibly matching TRBD1 (5 bases). There are 16 residues in the CDR3. V was pared by 6 bases and J by 2 bases, with 17 bases between. CDR1 is ENHRY, CDR2 SYGVKD, per germline. The CDR3 coding sequence is TGTGCCATCAGCCCGACCCCGACAGTTCCTGGAAACACCATATATTTT. The encoded protein is CAISPTPTVPGNTIYF.

V gene TRBV20-1 combines with J gene TRBJ2-5; D possibly corresponds to TRBD1 (6 bases). The CDR3 consists of 11 residues. Trimming took 7 bases from V and 4 from J, leaving 10 bases between them. In germline, CDR1 is DFQATT, CDR2 SNEGSKA (reference sequence). CDR3 coding DNA: TGCAGTGGGGGGCGGGCAGAGACCCAGTACTTC. It codes for CSGGRAETQYF.

The rearrangement links TRBV7-2 to TRBJ2-3, with TRBD2 identical over 16 bases. Germline V gene data show CDR1 as SGHTA and CDR2 as FQGNSA. With 0 bases clipped from V and 3 bases from J, the junction kept 3 bases outside the gene matches. CDR3 length: 18 amino acids. CDR3 nucleotide sequence: TGTGCCAGCAGCTTAGCGGGACTAGCGGGAGGGGAAACAGATACGCAGTATTTT. Encoded protein: CASSLAGLAGGETDTQYF.

J is TRBJ1-1 and V is TRBV7-8; no firm D call. Trimming took off 5 bases at V and 1 base at J, with 11 bases between the two ends. Per germline, CDR1 SGHVS and CDR2 FQNEAQ. This CDR3 has 14 residues. CDR3 nucleotides: TGTGCCAGCAGCAAGTCCAGATGGAACACTGAAGCTTTCTTT. This translates into CASSKSRWNTEAFF.

This rearrangement joins TRBV6-5 to TRBJ1-1; 9 positions match TRBD1. Germline CDR1 MNHEY, CDR2 SVGAGI. This CDR3 comprises 13 residues. The V segment lost 5 bases and the J segment 10 bases; nucleotides outside the gene matches: 8. The CDR3 loop is CASSPGTGLAAFF. CDR3 bases: TGTGCCAGCAGTCCGGGGACAGGGCTAGCAGCTTTCTTT.

CDR3 residues: CASSPRTGSGNTIYF. The CDR3, as DNA: TGTGCCAGCTCACCTAGGACAGGCTCTGGAAACACCATATATTTT. The V and J genes are TRBV18 and TRBJ1-3, with 7 positions matching TRBD1. This CDR3 has 15 residues. Germline V gene lookup returns CDR1 KGHSH and CDR2 LQKENI. J gave up 0 bases and V 3 bases, and 2 bases lay outside the gene matches. Full variable domain (missing parts from reference TRBV18 and TRBJ1-3): NAGVMQNPRHLVRRRGQEARLRCSPMKGHSHVYWYRQLPEEGLKFMVYLQKENIIDESGMPKERFSAEFPKEGPSILRIQQVVRGDSAAYFCASSPRTGSGNTIYFGEGSWLTVV.

This rearrangement joins TRBV10-3 to TRBJ1-6; 9 nucleotides line up with TRBD1. CDR1 and CDR2 (germline): ENHRY, SYGVKD. This CDR3 spans 13 amino acids. V trimming: 6 bases; J trimming: 10 bases; junction bases outside the gene matches: 4. The CDR3 nucleotides are TGTGCCATCAGGGACAGGGGAGAATCACCCCTCCACTTT. Translating it yields CAIRDRGESPLHF.

The rearrangement links TRBV19 to TRBJ1-2; 8 nucleotides agree with TRBD1. J gave up 2 bases and V 7 bases, and 12 bases lay outside the gene matches. CDR3 length: 16 amino acids. Looked up from germline, CDR1 is LNHDA and CDR2 is SQIVND (reference sequence). The DNA of the CDR3 is TGTGCCAGTACCCAGGGGGCGGCGCCGTCAAACTATGGCTACACCTTC. Protein product: CASTQGAAPSNYGYTF.

This chain uses TRBV27 with TRBJ1-1, with 8 bases fitting TRBD1. Germline values: CDR1 MNHEY, CDR2 SMNVEV (reference sequence). The CDR3 loop spans 16 amino acids. V lost 5 bases to trimming and J lost 5 bases; unmatched junction nucleotides: 13. The CDR3 DNA follows: TGTGCCAGCAGTCACGGACAGGGTGGGGGGCGGACTGAAGCTTTCTTT. Encoded protein: CASSHGQGGGRTEAFF.

J is TRBJ2-7 and V is TRBV21-1; no DNA check was done on the table's D call, TRBD1. TRBV21-1 corresponds to a pseudogene. There are 16 residues in the CDR3. The CDR3 is CASSRRQGGTVYEQYF. The CDR3 DNA sequence: TGTGCCAGCAGCAGGCGACAGGGGGGAACCGTATACGAGCAGTACTTC.

V gene TRBV5-1 combines with J gene TRBJ2-1, with 8 bases fitting TRBD1. In germline, CDR1 is SGHRS, CDR2 YFSETQ. The CDR3 has 18 residues. The V segment lost 0 bases and the J segment 4 bases; nucleotides outside the gene matches: 12. The CDR3 spells CASSLGAVQTGDYNEQFF. CDR3 DNA: TGCGCCAGCAGCTTGGGAGCTGTCCAGACAGGGGATTACAATGAGCAGTTCTTC.

This clone is a singleton in its sample. The rearrangement uses TRBV5-1 and TRBJ2-1, with 8 positions matching TRBD1. V lost 3 bases to trimming and J lost 3 bases; unmatched junction nucleotides: 5. The CDR3 contains 15 residues. Per germline, CDR1 SGHRS and CDR2 YFSETQ. This CDR3 reads CASSYRDRIYNEQFF. CDR3 coding DNA: TGCGCCAGCAGCTACCGGGACAGGATCTACAATGAGCAGTTCTTC.

V usage is TRBV4-3 and J usage is TRBJ1-5; D not resolved. Trimming cost V 4 bases and J 5 bases, with 15 bases left between them. Germline V lookup: CDR1 LGHNA, CDR2 YSLEER. The CDR3 sequence is 15 residues long. The CDR3 protein is CASSPTYGGYQPQHF. DNA of the CDR3: TGCGCCAGCAGCCCCACCTATGGCGGGTATCAGCCCCAGCATTTT.

This clone occurred once. The chain couples TRBV6-5 to TRBJ2-1, with 9 bases aligning to TRBD2. From germline, CDR1 is MNHEY and CDR2 SVGAGI. With V trimmed by 6 bases and J by 6 bases, 9 bases remained unmatched. The CDR3 covers 15 residues. The CDR3 DNA sequence: TGTGCCAGCAGCCACCGACGTAGCGGGGGCAATGAGCAGTTCTTC. Encoded protein: CASSHRRSGGNEQFF.

This clone was counted a single time. The chain carries TRBV2 and TRBJ1-5, with 8 bases that match TRBD1. J gave up 2 bases and V 6 bases, and 6 bases lay outside the gene matches. The CDR3 is 15 amino acids. The germline V gene encodes CDR1 SNHLY and CDR2 FYNNEI. CDR3 in amino acids: CASRGTDRGNQPQHF. The CDR3 DNA is TGTGCCAGCAGGGGAACGGACAGGGGCAATCAGCCCCAGCATTTT.